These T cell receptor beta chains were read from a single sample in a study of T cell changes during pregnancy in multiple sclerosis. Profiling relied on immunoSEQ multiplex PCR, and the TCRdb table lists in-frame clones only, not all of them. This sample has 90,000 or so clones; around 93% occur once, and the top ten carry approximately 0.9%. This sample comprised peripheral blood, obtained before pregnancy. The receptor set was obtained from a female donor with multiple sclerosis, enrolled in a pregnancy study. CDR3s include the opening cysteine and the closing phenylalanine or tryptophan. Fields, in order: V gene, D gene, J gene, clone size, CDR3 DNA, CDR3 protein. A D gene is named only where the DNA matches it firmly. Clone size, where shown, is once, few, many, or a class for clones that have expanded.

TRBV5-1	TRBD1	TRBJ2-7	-	TGCGCCAGCAGCTTGGGGGGACAGGTCTCCTACGAGCAGTACTTC	CASSLGGQVSYEQYF
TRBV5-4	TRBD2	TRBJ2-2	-	TGTGCCAGCAGCCACCGGAGTAGCGGGGGGGCGGCCGGGGAGCTGTTTTTT	CASSHRSSGGAAGELFF
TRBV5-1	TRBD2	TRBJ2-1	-	TGCGCCAGCAGCTACCAGGGACTAGCGGGGGTCTACAATGAGCAGTTCTTC	CASSYQGLAGVYNEQFF
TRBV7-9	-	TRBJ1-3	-	TGTGCCAGCAGCTTAGAACTTTCCAGGGGCTCTGGAAACACCATATATTTT	CASSLELSRGSGNTIYF
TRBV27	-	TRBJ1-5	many	TGTGCCAGCAGTTTATCGGGCAGGCTTCAGCCCCAGCATTTT	CASSLSGRLQPQHF
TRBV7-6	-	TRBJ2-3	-	TGTGCCAGCAGCTTGGTGCCCGGACAGAGCACAGATACGCAGTATTTT	CASSLVPGQSTDTQYF
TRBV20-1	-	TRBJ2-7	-	TGCAGTGCTCCAGGGCTCTACGAGCAGTACTTC	CSAPGLYEQYF
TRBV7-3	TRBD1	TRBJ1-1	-	TGTGCCAGCAGCTTAACGTGGACAGGGAGTGAAGCTTTCTTT	CASSLTWTGSEAFF
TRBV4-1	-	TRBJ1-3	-	TGCGCCAGCAGCCAGGTGAGCTCTGGAAACACCATATATTTT	CASSQVSSGNTIYF
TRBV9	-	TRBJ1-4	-	TGTGCCAGCAGCGCCACGGGAGCGACTAATGAAAAACTGTTTTTT	CASSATGATNEKLFF
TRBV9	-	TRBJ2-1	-	TGTGCCAGCAGCGTCTTGTTACAGGGCAATGAGCAGTTCTTC	CASSVLLQGNEQFF
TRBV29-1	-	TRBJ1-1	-	TGCAGCGTAATCAGGCATGGGAGTGATGAAGCTTTCTTT	CSVIRHGSDEAFF
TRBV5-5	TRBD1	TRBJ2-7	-	TGTGCCAGCAGCGGGCCGGGACAGGGGGCCCCGAGCTCCTACGAGCAGTACTTC	CASSGPGQGAPSSYEQYF
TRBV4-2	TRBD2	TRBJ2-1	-	TGTGCCAGCAGCCCTCAGCGGGAGTCCCGGCTCAAGTTCTTC	CASSPQRESRLKFF
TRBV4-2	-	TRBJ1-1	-	TGTGCCAGCAGCCAAGATTCGGGAACTGAAGCTTTCTTT	CASSQDSGTEAFF
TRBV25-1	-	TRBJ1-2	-	TGTGCCAGCAGTCCGACAGAGAACTATGGCTACACCTTC	CASSPTENYGYTF
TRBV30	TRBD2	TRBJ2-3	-	TGTGCCTGGAGCCGACTAGCGAGTTTCTCAGATACGCAGTATTTT	CAWSRLASFSDTQYF
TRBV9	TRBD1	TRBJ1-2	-	TGTGCCACCTCGGACGACAGGGGGGGACGTGGCTACACCTTC	CATSDDRGGRGYTF
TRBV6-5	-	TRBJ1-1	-	TGTGCCAGCAGTTTTGGGGCCTTTGGGATTCCCACTGAAGCTTTCTTT	CASSFGAFGIPTEAFF
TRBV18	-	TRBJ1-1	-	TGTGCCAGCTCACGTTTTGGACAAACGAACACTGAAGCTTTCTTT	CASSRFGQTNTEAFF